This entry lists 4 T cell receptor beta chains sequenced from one sample in a study of OX40 agonist ivuxolimab in advanced cancers. TCRdb keeps only in-frame clones here, not all; method: immunoSEQ multiplex PCR. The sample shows 95,000 to 100,000 clones, 85% to 95% of them seen only once. The specimen comprised CD4+ or CD8+ T cells sorted from blood, sampled in a trial of the OX40 agonist ivuxolimab. The origin of the receptors is an adult with an advanced solid tumor such as melanoma, head and neck, liver or kidney cancer.

The V gene is TRBV28, the J gene TRBJ1-5; a weak D match, TRBD1 (5 bases). From germline, CDR1 is MDHEN and CDR2 SYDVKM. CDR3 length: 14 residues. The V gene lost 7 bases and the J gene lost 0 bases, with 10 bases spanning the gap. The CDR3 coding sequence is TGTGCCAGCACCTTTCAGGGTAGCAATCAGCCCCAGCATTTT. As protein: CASTFQGSNQPQHF.

The rearrangement links TRBV28 to TRBJ1-6; D might be TRBD1 (6 bases). V was cut by 8 bases and J by 5 bases, with 7 bases left in between. The length of the CDR3 is 12 residues. The germline gives CDR1 MDHEN, CDR2 SYDVKM. The chain's CDR3 is CASGQNNSPLHF. As DNA, the CDR3 is TGTGCCAGCGGACAGAATAATTCACCCCTCCACTTT.

V usage is TRBV12-5 and J usage is TRBJ2-3; TRBD2 matches 8 bases. The CDR3 is 14 amino acids. Unmatched junction bases numbered 2, after V lost 3 bases and J lost 3 bases. Germline values: CDR1 LGHNT, CDR2 FRNRAP. CDR3 bases: TGTGCTAGTGGTTTAGCGGGAGCGACAGATACGCAGTATTTT. The encoded protein is CASGLAGATDTQYF.

The chain combines TRBV2 with TRBJ2-1, with TRBD2 identical over 14 bases. Germline assignment: CDR1 SNHLY and CDR2 FYNNEI. CDR3 length equals 15 residues. J was trimmed by 9 bases and V by 4 bases; bases with no gene match: 5. The CDR3 loop is CASSGLAGGPGEQFF. CDR3 DNA: TGTGCCAGCAGTGGACTAGCGGGAGGGCCAGGTGAGCAGTTCTTC.